Each of the 22 T cell receptor beta chains below was sequenced from the same sample in a study of blood T cell repertoires in COVID-19. Using immunoSEQ multiplex PCR, the repertoire was profiled, and TCRdb retains in-frame clones only, with some absent. The repertoire holds approximately 300,000 clones, with 90% as singletons. Specimen: peripheral blood. Receptor source: a woman aged 25-40 years with COVID-19, enrolled during active disease.

This clone was seen just once. This sample also contains other DNA sequences that code for the same CDR3. The chain employs TRBV28 and TRBJ1-2; the D is unclear. Germline CDR1 and CDR2: MDHEN and SYDVKM. V dropped 3 bases and J dropped 3 bases, with 5 bases sitting between them. The CDR3 loop spans 12 amino acids. The CDR3 protein is CASSLRDYGYTF. The CDR3 DNA is TGTGCCAGCAGTTTGAGGGACTATGGCTACACCTTC.

V usage is TRBV2 and J usage is TRBJ2-5, with TRBD2 matching 8 bases. This CDR3 is 15 amino acids long. Germline V CDR1 and CDR2: SNHLY, FYNNEI. After removal of 4 bases from V and 9 bases from J, the junction contained 13 bases not matched to a gene. The CDR3 coding sequence is TGTGCCAGCAGTGGATCAGCGGGAGAGCCCCGGGCCCAGTACTTC. Translated, it gives CASSGSAGEPRAQYF.

The V and J genes are TRBV3-1 (or the pseudogene TRBV3-2) and TRBJ2-7; D might be TRBD2 (5 bases). CDR1 is LGHDT, CDR2 YNNKEL, per germline (reference sequence). Trimming left V 0 bases short and J 2 bases short, with 8 bases between. This CDR3 comprises 14 residues. CDR3: CASSQELAAYEQYF. CDR3 sequence (DNA): TGTGCCAGCAGCCAAGAGCTAGCAGCCTACGAGCAGTACTTC.

This chain connects TRBV9 to TRBJ2-1, with D tentatively TRBD2 (6 bases). Germline assignment: CDR1 SGDLS and CDR2 YYNGEE. V was cut by 7 bases and J by 2 bases, with 13 bases left in between. The CDR3 totals 14 residues. The CDR3 nucleotides are TGTGCCAGCGGAGGGCGGATCGCCTACAATGAGCAGTTCTTC. Amino acid sequence: CASGGRIAYNEQFF.

This clone was seen a handful of times. The rearrangement links TRBV11-2 to TRBJ2-2; D perhaps matches TRBD1 (6 bases). The CDR3 is made up of 15 amino acids. With 1 base removed from V and 9 bases from J, the gap between germline ends came to 15 bases. Germline V gene lookup returns CDR1 SGHAT and CDR2 FQNNGV. In DNA, the CDR3 is TGTGCCAGCAGCTTAGGTCCGGGACAAGGGAGGGAGCTGTTTTTT. Translation gives CASSLGPGQGRELFF.

The CDR3 loop is CASGPGLYNEQFF. The CDR3 DNA reads TGTGCCAGCGGCCCGGGGTTATACAATGAGCAGTTCTTC. The chain is built from TRBV25-1 and TRBJ2-1, with D perhaps TRBD2 (5 bases). Trimming left V 8 bases short and J 4 bases short, with 12 bases between. The V gene's germline CDR1 is MGHDK and CDR2 SYGVNS. The CDR3 runs 13 residues.

V is TRBV19 and J is TRBJ1-5, with a weak D call TRBD1 (6 bases). CDR1 and CDR2 (germline): LNHDA, SQIVND (reference sequence). V lost 3 bases and J 1 base, leaving 13 bases between the germline ends. The CDR3 extends over 16 amino acids. This CDR3 is CASSMKQGASNQPQHF. CDR3 coding DNA: TGTGCCAGTAGTATGAAACAGGGAGCGAGCAATCAGCCCCAGCATTTT. Supplemented by reference TRBV19 and TRBJ1-5, the full variable domain reads DGGITQSPKYLFRKEGQNVTLSCEQNLNHDAMYWYRQDPGQGLRLIYYSQIVNDFQKGDIAEGYSVSREKKESFPLTVTSAQKNPTAFYLCASSMKQGASNQPQHFGDGTRLSIL.

This clone was seen just once. The chain has TRBV12-5 and TRBJ2-1; TRBD2 aligns across 13 bases. V dropped 6 bases and J dropped 8; count of bases not matched to a gene: 13. The CDR3 loop spans 17 amino acids. Germline CDR1 LGHNT, CDR2 FRNRAP. The CDR3 DNA follows: TGTGCTAGTGGCCCGGGACTAGCGGGACCCTGGTGGGATGAGCAGTTCTTC. Translated: CASGPGLAGPWWDEQFF.

This chain connects TRBV10-3 to TRBJ2-5, with 7 bases that match TRBD2. V shed 2 bases, J shed 2 bases, and the junction held 5 bases outside the gene matches. CDR3 size: 15 residues. Germline V lookup: CDR1 ENHRY, CDR2 SYGVKD. The CDR3 nucleotides are TGTGCCATCAGTGAGCCCGGGACTACTCAAGAGACCCAGTACTTC. It is translated as CAISEPGTTQETQYF.

This clone was recorded once. V is TRBV6-5 and J is TRBJ1-3; D is ambiguous. Per germline, CDR1 MNHEY and CDR2 SVGAGI. The CDR3 runs 15 residues. The V end lost 6 bases, the J end lost 7 bases, and 19 bases lay between the germline ends. Written as DNA, the CDR3 is TGTGCCAGCAGCATATCCGGGCCCTCGGGGAACACCATATATTTT. It is translated as CASSISGPSGNTIYF.

V gene TRBV6-4 combines with J gene TRBJ2-3, with D perhaps matching TRBD1 (6 bases). CDR3 size: 15 residues. Germline CDR1 is MRHNA and CDR2 is SNTAGT. Trimming cost V 5 bases and J 3 bases, with 15 bases left between them. The CDR3 here is CASSRTGLGTDTQYF. In DNA, the CDR3 is TGTGCCAGCAGTAGAACAGGGTTAGGGACAGATACGCAGTATTTT.

The rearrangement links TRBV28 to TRBJ1-3, with D hard to call. This CDR3 spans 11 amino acids. The V and J ends lost 8 bases and 4 bases respectively, with 6 bases between them. The germline V gene has CDR1 MDHEN and CDR2 SYDVKM. In DNA form, the CDR3 reads TGTGCCAGCCTACGGGGAAACACCATATATTTT. Protein: CASLRGNTIYF.

The V gene is TRBV28, the J gene TRBJ2-1, with D uncertain. The CDR3 has 15 amino acids. Trimming stripped 5 bases from V and 2 bases from J, with 13 bases between. CDR1 MDHEN and CDR2 SYDVKM come from the germline V gene. The CDR3 protein is CASSLLGGTYNEQFF. In DNA form, the CDR3 reads TGTGCCAGCAGTCTCTTAGGCGGAACCTACAATGAGCAGTTCTTC. Looking up the rest from reference TRBV28 and TRBJ2-1 gives the full variable domain: DVKVTQSSRYLVKRTGEKVFLECVQDMDHENMFWYRQDPGLGLRLIYFSYDVKMKEKGDIPEGYSVSREKKERFSLILESASTNQTSMYLCASSLLGGTYNEQFFGPGTRLTVL.

The chain couples TRBV11-2 to TRBJ2-7; TRBD2 agrees at 12 bases. Trimming took 4 bases from V and 2 from J; bases not matched to a gene: 12. The CDR3 is made up of 18 amino acids. Germline CDR1 reads SGHAT; CDR2 reads FQNNGV. CDR3 in DNA: TGTGCCAGCAGCTCCCAACACGGACTAGCGGGAAGGCCCTACGAGCAGTACTTC. Translated, it gives CASSSQHGLAGRPYEQYF.

The chain combines TRBV30 with TRBJ1-2, with 7 bases identical to TRBD1. This CDR3 comprises 14 residues. J gave up 8 bases and V 1 base, and 10 bases lay outside the gene matches. Germline values: CDR1 GTSNPN, CDR2 SVGIG (reference sequence). In nucleotides, the CDR3 is TGTGCCTGGAGTGCCTATACAGGGGACGAGGGCTACACCTTC. Translated: CAWSAYTGDEGYTF.

V and J are TRBV19 and TRBJ1-5; 9 positions match TRBD1. Trimming took 3 bases from V and 5 from J; bases not matched to a gene: 5. This CDR3 is 15 amino acids long. Germline V gene sequence: CDR1 LNHDA, CDR2 SQIVND (reference sequence). Here the CDR3 DNA reads TGTGCCAGTAGTATGGGACAGGGAGGCGATCAGCCCCAGCATTTT. Amino acids: CASSMGQGGDQPQHF.

The rearrangement joins TRBV5-1 to TRBJ2-1, with D perhaps TRBD1 (6 bases). The ends were cut back, 4 bases at V and 2 bases at J, with 10 bases in the middle. Per the germline V gene, CDR1 is SGHRS and CDR2 is YFSETQ. The CDR3 loop spans 14 amino acids. The DNA for the CDR3 is TGCGCCAGCAGCCGGGACACCACCTACAATGAGCAGTTCTTC. This gives the protein CASSRDTTYNEQFF.

This sequence joins TRBV14 and TRBJ1-2, with unresolved D. Germline loops: CDR1 SGHDN, CDR2 FVKESK. V was pared by 3 bases and J by 4 bases, with 9 bases between. The CDR3 runs 13 residues. CDR3 sequence reads: CASSQGSLYGYTF. CDR3 DNA: TGTGCCAGCAGCCAGGGCAGCCTCTATGGCTACACCTTC.

This clone was seen just once. V gene TRBV10-3 combines with J gene TRBJ1-2; D possibly corresponds to TRBD1 (6 bases). Germline V gives CDR1 ENHRY, CDR2 SYGVKD. The CDR3 runs 13 residues. The V and J ends lost 2 bases and 4 bases respectively, with 8 bases between them. The CDR3 here is CAISEDRFYGYTF. CDR3 sequence (DNA): TGTGCCATCAGTGAGGACAGGTTCTATGGCTACACCTTC.

The rearrangement uses TRBV5-1 and TRBJ2-7; D might be TRBD1 (6 bases). Looked up from germline, CDR1 is SGHRS and CDR2 is YFSETQ. Trimming took off 4 bases at V and 0 bases at J, with 11 bases between the two ends. The CDR3 consists of 14 residues. DNA of the CDR3: TGCGCCAGCAGCCCGACAGGACCCTCCTACGAGCAGTACTTC. Amino acid sequence: CASSPTGPSYEQYF. Full variable domain (rest looked up from reference TRBV5-1 and TRBJ2-7): KAGVTQTPRYLIKTRGQQVTLSCSPISGHRSVSWYQQTPGQGLQFLFEYFSETQRNKGNFPGRFSGRQFSNSRSEMNVSTLELGDSALYLCASSPTGPSYEQYFGPGTRLTVT.

The V and J genes are TRBV29-1 and TRBJ2-7; no definite D call. CDR1 and CDR2 from the germline V gene are SQVTM and ANQGSEA. V was shortened by 2 bases and J by 0 bases, with 11 bases between the two germline ends. CDR3 size: 14 residues. The DNA for the CDR3 is TGCAGCGTTGAATCCGGGTCCCTCTCCTACGAGCAGTACTTC. The encoded protein is CSVESGSLSYEQYF.

CDR3 sequence reads: CASSYLDRDRYEQYF. The CDR3, as DNA: TGTGCCAGCAGTTACTTGGACAGGGACCGCTACGAGCAGTACTTC. This sequence joins TRBV6-5 and TRBJ2-7; 8 nucleotides match TRBD1. J lost 3 bases, V lost 1 base, and 5 bases had no gene match. Germline V lookup: CDR1 MNHEY, CDR2 SVGAGI. The CDR3 extends over 15 amino acids.